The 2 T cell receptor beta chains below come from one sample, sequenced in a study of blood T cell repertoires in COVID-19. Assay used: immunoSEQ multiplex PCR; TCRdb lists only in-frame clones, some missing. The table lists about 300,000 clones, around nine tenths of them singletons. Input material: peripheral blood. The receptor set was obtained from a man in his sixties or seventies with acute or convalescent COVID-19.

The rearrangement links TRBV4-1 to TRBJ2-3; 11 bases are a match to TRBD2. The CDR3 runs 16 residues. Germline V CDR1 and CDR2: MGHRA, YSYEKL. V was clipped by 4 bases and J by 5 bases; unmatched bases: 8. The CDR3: CASSRISGGARDTQYF. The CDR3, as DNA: TGCGCCAGCAGCCGGATTAGCGGGGGGGCCCGAGATACGCAGTATTTT.

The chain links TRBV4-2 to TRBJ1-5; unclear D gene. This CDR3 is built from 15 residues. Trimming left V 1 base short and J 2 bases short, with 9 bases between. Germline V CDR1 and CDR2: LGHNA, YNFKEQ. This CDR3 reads CASSQVWGGNQPQHF. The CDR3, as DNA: TGTGCCAGCAGCCAAGTCTGGGGAGGCAATCAGCCCCAGCATTTT.